Following are 28 T cell receptor beta chains from one sample sequenced in a study of shared clonotypes between healthy human individuals. The repertoire was sequenced with immunoSEQ multiplex PCR; TCRdb's copy has only in-frame clones and lacks some. The table has roughly 2.5 million clones, approximately 94% seen once. Sequenced material: naive CD4+ T cells sorted from blood. Subset reported: CD45RA+ positively selected. These receptors were taken from a young man in good health.

This chain connects TRBV13 to TRBJ2-3; 7 nucleotides match TRBD1. Losses at the gene ends were 3 bases for V and 2 bases for J; bases not matched to a gene: 14. There are 18 residues in the CDR3. Germline CDR1 reads PRHDT; CDR2 reads FYEKMQ (reference sequence). CDR3 protein: CASSFTGVWGDPTDTQYF. Here the CDR3 DNA reads TGTGCCAGCAGCTTTACAGGGGTATGGGGTGATCCCACAGATACGCAGTATTTT.

The rearrangement uses TRBV6-5 and TRBJ2-1; 14 nucleotides agree with TRBD2. CDR3 length: 14 residues. The V and J ends lost 6 bases and 8 bases, in that order; junction bases with no gene match: 3. Per germline, CDR1 MNHEY and CDR2 SVGAGI. CDR3 coding DNA: TGTGCCAGCAGAAGACTAGCGGGAGGGCATGAGCAGTTCTTC. It specifies CASRRLAGGHEQFF.

This clone was recorded a few times. V is TRBV10-1 and J is TRBJ1-4; D is unclear. In germline, CDR1 is WNHNN, CDR2 SYGVQD (reference sequence). Deletions cut 6 bases from V and 10 bases from J, with 15 bases between. The CDR3 is 13 amino acids. The CDR3 is CASRLGIDGKLFF. DNA of the CDR3: TGCGCCAGCAGATTAGGGATTGACGGAAAACTGTTTTTT.

The genes are TRBV7-9 and TRBJ2-7; D is possibly TRBD2 (5 bases). Per germline, CDR1 SEHNR and CDR2 FQNEAQ (reference sequence). V shed 3 bases and J shed 0 bases, with 15 bases lying between them. This CDR3 has 16 amino acids. The DNA of the CDR3 is TGTGCCAGCAGCTTCTCGGAGCGGCTGGGCTCCTACGAGCAGTACTTC. This codes for CASSFSERLGSYEQYF.

In the case of this clone: This sample includes further DNA sequences coding for the same CDR3. This chain links TRBV7-9 with TRBJ1-6; the D is unclear. The CDR3 has 12 residues. Germline lookup yields CDR1 SEHNR and CDR2 FQNEAQ (reference sequence). V was shortened by 3 bases and J by 7 bases, with 4 bases between the two germline ends. CDR3 sequence (DNA): TGTGCCAGCAGCTTGGACAATTCACCCCTCCACTTT. It yields the protein CASSLDNSPLHF.

The chain recombines TRBV7-3 with TRBJ1-6, with a possible D match to TRBD1 (5 bases). Trimming left V 4 bases short and J 7 bases short, with 14 bases between. Germline CDR1 reads SGHTA; CDR2 reads FQGTGA. The CDR3 has 15 residues. The CDR3 nucleotides are TGTGCCAGCAGCTCGACCGGGACCGCGAATTCACCCCTCCACTTT. Encoded protein: CASSSTGTANSPLHF.

The gene calls are TRBV5-1 and TRBJ1-3; D gene ambiguous. The ends were cut back, 0 bases at V and 0 bases at J, with 7 bases in the middle. Germline CDR1 reads SGHRS; CDR2 reads YFSETQ. The CDR3 totals 15 residues. Here the CDR3 reads CASSLAVDSGNTIYF. The CDR3 nucleotides read TGCGCCAGCAGCTTGGCGGTGGACTCTGGAAACACCATATATTTT.

This CDR3 reads CASSLTGVSNEQFF. DNA of the CDR3: TGCGCCAGCAGCTTGACAGGGGTTAGCAATGAGCAGTTCTTC. V usage is TRBV5-1 and J usage is TRBJ2-1; TRBD1 matches at 7 bases. From germline, CDR1 is SGHRS and CDR2 YFSETQ. This CDR3 has 14 residues. V lost 1 base to trimming and J lost 6 bases; unmatched junction nucleotides: 4.

V usage is TRBV30 and J usage is TRBJ1-5; possible D gene TRBD1, 6 bases. Germline values: CDR1 GTSNPN, CDR2 SVGIG (reference sequence). The CDR3 sequence is 13 residues long. Trimming took off 2 bases at V and 4 bases at J, with 9 bases between the two ends. This chain's CDR3 is CAWSRTANQPQHF. The CDR3 coding sequence is TGTGCCTGGAGTAGGACAGCTAATCAGCCCCAGCATTTT.

The chain links TRBV7-9 to TRBJ2-5, with D tentatively TRBD2 (6 bases). Per the germline V gene, CDR1 is SEHNR and CDR2 is FQNEAQ (reference sequence). The CDR3 contains 14 residues. V shed 5 bases and J shed 1 base, with 11 bases lying between them. For the CDR3, the DNA is TGTGCCAGCAGCCCAGCGGGCAGCCAAGAGACCCAGTACTTC. This gives the protein CASSPAGSQETQYF. The variable domain in full, with the rest retrieved from reference TRBV7-9 and TRBJ2-5, is DTGVSQNPRHKITKRGQNVTFRCDPISEHNRLYWYRQTLGQGPEFLTYFQNEAQLEKSRLLSDRFSAERPKGSFSTLEIQRTEQGDSAMYLCASSPAGSQETQYFGPGTRLLVL.

This clone was detected only a few times. Distinct nucleotide sequences in the sample also encode this CDR3. The V gene is TRBV5-1, the J gene TRBJ2-7; 11 bases align to TRBD1. CDR3 length equals 14 residues. V shed 4 bases, J shed 4 bases, and the junction held 4 bases outside the gene matches. CDR1 is SGHRS and CDR2 is YFSETQ in the germline V gene. For the CDR3, the DNA is TGCGCCAGCAGCCCGGACAGGGGGCTATACGAGCAGTACTTC. It translates to CASSPDRGLYEQYF.

The J gene is TRBJ2-7, the V gene TRBV30; weak D call: TRBD1 (6 bases). This CDR3 is 13 amino acids long. The germline V gene encodes CDR1 GTSNPN and CDR2 SVGIG (reference sequence). The germline V and J ends were trimmed by 5 bases and 4 bases, with 15 bases remaining between them. The CDR3 region is CAWDSRGSYEQYF. The CDR3 nucleotides are TGTGCCTGGGACAGCAGGGGAAGTTACGAGCAGTACTTC.

Of note for this clone: Germline is not matched at one junction end, which may reflect a read error. At the DNA level, this CDR3 is encoded by other sequences in the same sample as well. The V gene is TRBV7-7, the J gene TRBJ2-1; a weak D match, TRBD1 (5 bases). This CDR3 contains 13 residues. The germline CDR1 and CDR2 sequences are SSHAT and FNYEAQ (reference sequence). The CDR3 DNA is TGTGCTAGCAGCTTAGACAGCTACAATGAGCAGTTCTTC. This codes for CASSLDSYNEQFF.

V is TRBV15 and J is TRBJ2-1, with 9 bases fitting TRBD1. Trimming at V came to 1 base and at J to 7 bases, leaving 2 bases not matched to a gene. This CDR3 region has 14 residues. Germline V gene data show CDR1 as LNHNV and CDR2 as YYDKDF (reference sequence). In DNA form, the CDR3 reads TGTGCCACCAGCAGAGGTGGGACAGGGAATGAGCAGTTCTTC. Translated: CATSRGGTGNEQFF. Full variable domain (rest looked up from reference TRBV15 and TRBJ2-1): DAMVIQNPRYQVTQFGKPVTLSCSQTLNHNVMYWYQQKSSQAPKLLFHYYDKDFNNEADTPDNFQSRRPNTSFCFLDIRSPGLGDTAMYLCATSRGGTGNEQFFGPGTRLTVL.

This clone was seen just once. V and J are TRBV7-9 and TRBJ2-1; D not resolved. CDR3 length: 15 residues. Trimming shortened V by 0 bases and J by 0 bases, and 6 bases separated the two germline ends. The germline gives CDR1 SEHNR, CDR2 FQNEAQ (reference sequence). Written as DNA, the CDR3 is TGTGCCAGCAGCTTAGCCAGGAGCTCCTACAATGAGCAGTTCTTC. Translating gives CASSLARSSYNEQFF.

This chain connects TRBV19 to TRBJ2-3; maybe TRBD2 (7 bases). The CDR3 length is 16 residues. Trimming took 9 bases from V and 1 from J, leaving 20 bases between them. CDR1 and CDR2 (germline): LNHDA, SQIVND (reference sequence). The CDR3 spells CASSGGGTRGTDTQYF. In nucleotides, the CDR3 is TGTGCCAGCAGTGGGGGGGGCACTAGAGGCACAGATACGCAGTATTTT.

The V gene is TRBV30, the J gene TRBJ1-1; 8 bases match TRBD1. This CDR3 has 15 amino acids. Trimming at V came to 4 bases and at J to 0 bases, leaving 7 bases not matched to a gene. Germline CDR1 is GTSNPN and CDR2 is SVGIG (reference sequence). This CDR3 is CAWKRQGLMNTEAFF. CDR3 nucleotide sequence: TGTGCCTGGAAAAGACAGGGGTTGATGAACACTGAAGCTTTCTTT.

The chain combines TRBV5-1 with TRBJ1-5, with TRBD1 identical over 9 bases. The CDR3 is 15 residues long. The J segment lost 4 bases and the V segment lost 4 bases, leaving 6 bases of the junction unmatched. The germline CDR1 and CDR2 sequences are SGHRS and YFSETQ. The CDR3 nucleotides are TGCGCCAGCAGCCCCGGGACAGGGAAAAATCAGCCCCAGCATTTT. It translates to CASSPGTGKNQPQHF.

V is TRBV5-1 and J is TRBJ2-3; D call uncertain. Trimming pared 1 base from V and 6 bases from J, leaving 9 bases between. This CDR3 is built from 13 residues. Germline CDR1 is SGHRS and CDR2 is YFSETQ. In DNA, the CDR3 is TGCGCCAGCAGCTTGAACTGGGGTGATACGCAGTATTTT. Its translation: CASSLNWGDTQYF.

Note on this clone: The same CDR3 can be traced to other DNA sequences in this sample. The J gene is TRBJ2-7, the V gene TRBV6-5, with 9 nucleotides matching TRBD1. Germline V gives CDR1 MNHEY, CDR2 SVGAGI. V lost 0 bases and J lost 2; bases outside the gene matches: 2. CDR3 length equals 15 residues. The chain's CDR3 is CASSYSGQGTYEQYF. CDR3 bases: TGTGCCAGCAGTTACTCGGGACAGGGCACCTACGAGCAGTACTTC.

The chain has TRBV9 and TRBJ2-3, with 7 nucleotides matching TRBD2. The V gene's germline CDR1 is SGDLS and CDR2 YYNGEE. The CDR3 has 17 residues. V gave up 4 bases and J gave up 6 bases; unmatched junction bases: 17. CDR3 loop: CASSPDGGGRLGDTQYF. The CDR3, as DNA: TGTGCCAGCAGCCCCGATGGCGGGGGAAGACTAGGGGATACGCAGTATTTT. Full variable domain (remainder filled in from reference TRBV9 and TRBJ2-3): DSGVTQTPKHLITATGQRVTLRCSPRSGDLSVYWYQQSLDQGLQFLIQYYNGEERAKGNILERFSAQQFPDLHSELNLSSLELGDSALYFCASSPDGGGRLGDTQYFGPGTRLTVL.

The chain has TRBV28 and TRBJ1-5; perhaps TRBD1 as D (5 bases). This CDR3 region has 15 residues. The germline V gene has CDR1 MDHEN and CDR2 SYDVKM. V shed 7 bases and J shed 3 bases, with 16 bases lying between them. The CDR3 sequence is CASNQGDFDNQPQHF. The CDR3 coding sequence is TGTGCCAGCAACCAGGGCGATTTTGACAATCAGCCCCAGCATTTT.

In this sample, this clone turned up once. Here the CDR3 reads CASSDWGEPQHF. The CDR3 DNA is TGTGCCAGCAGTGATTGGGGGGAGCCCCAGCATTTT. V and J are TRBV6-1 and TRBJ1-5; D might be TRBD1 (5 bases). V lost 3 bases to trimming and J lost 8 bases, with 8 bases between them. Germline CDR1 MNHNS, CDR2 SASEGT. There are 12 residues in the CDR3.

The CDR3 DNA reads as TGTGCCAGCAGGCCCGGGACAGGGAACATTTATGGCTACACCTTC. Translation gives CASRPGTGNIYGYTF. J is TRBJ1-2 and V is TRBV27; 9 bases match TRBD1. From germline, CDR1 is MNHEY and CDR2 SMNVEV (reference sequence). The CDR3 sequence is 15 residues long. The junction had 10 bases not matched to a gene; V was cut back by 6 bases and J by 5 bases.

The V gene is TRBV6-6, the J gene TRBJ2-5; D is ambiguous. V was shortened by 3 bases and J by 5 bases, with 10 bases between the two germline ends. Germline CDR1 is MNHNY and CDR2 is SVGAGI (reference sequence). The CDR3 is 13 residues long. This CDR3 reads CASSYPPMETQYF. The CDR3 nucleotides read TGTGCCAGCAGTTATCCTCCAATGGAGACCCAGTACTTC.

The J gene is TRBJ2-1, the V gene TRBV4-1, with 10 bases that match TRBD2. The CDR3 is 20 residues long. V was clipped by 1 base and J by 1 base; unmatched bases: 13. Per the germline V gene, CDR1 is MGHRA and CDR2 is YSYEKL. The CDR3 sequence is CASSQGSSGRAYVSYNEQFF. The CDR3 DNA follows: TGCGCCAGCAGCCAAGGGTCCAGCGGGAGGGCCTATGTGTCCTACAATGAGCAGTTCTTC.

The J gene is TRBJ2-7, the V gene TRBV6-5; 10 bases are shared with TRBD1. Germline V lookup: CDR1 MNHEY, CDR2 SVGAGI. V gave up 5 bases and J gave up 1 base; unmatched junction bases: 2. There are 14 residues in the CDR3. CDR3 sequence: CASSQDRGSYEQYF. The CDR3 DNA is TGTGCCAGCAGTCAGGACAGGGGGTCCTACGAGCAGTACTTC.

Note on this clone: Other nucleotide sequences from this sample produce the same CDR3. CDR3 amino acids: CASSLEAGGTYEQYF. CDR3 coding DNA: TGCGCCAGCAGCTTGGAGGCGGGAGGGACCTACGAGCAGTACTTC. J is TRBJ2-7 and V is TRBV5-1; 9 bases map to TRBD2. This CDR3 region has 15 residues. V lost 0 bases to trimming and J lost 2 bases; unmatched junction nucleotides: 3. CDR1 is SGHRS, CDR2 YFSETQ, per germline.